The 5 T cell receptor beta chains in this list originate from one sample, sequenced in a study of technical replicates of blood from several donors. The method was immunoSEQ multiplex PCR; TCRdb's version includes in-frame clones alone and lacks a portion of them. Among about 93,000 clones listed, around 96% were seen once. The sample comprised T cells isolated from PBMCs. These TCRs come from a human donor in good health.

V is TRBV5-1 and J is TRBJ1-1; TRBD1 might be the D (5 bases). In germline, CDR1 is SGHRS, CDR2 YFSETQ. V was shortened by 4 bases and J by 1 base, with 14 bases between the two germline ends. The CDR3 has 15 amino acids. The CDR3 DNA reads as TGCGCCAGCAGCCTGGCCGGGGGGGAGAACACTGAAGCTTTCTTT. This gives the protein CASSLAGGENTEAFF. Full variable domain (missing parts from reference TRBV5-1 and TRBJ1-1): KAGVTQTPRYLIKTRGQQVTLSCSPISGHRSVSWYQQTPGQGLQFLFEYFSETQRNKGNFPGRFSGRQFSNSRSEMNVSTLELGDSALYLCASSLAGGENTEAFFGQGTRLTVV.

V usage is TRBV19 and J usage is TRBJ1-5; D not resolved. The germline gives CDR1 LNHDA, CDR2 SQIVND (reference sequence). The ends were cut back, 4 bases at V and 0 bases at J, with 16 bases in the middle. CDR3 size: 17 residues. The DNA of the CDR3 is TGTGCCAGTAGTACCCCCTTCAGGTTCAATAGCAATCAGCCCCAGCATTTT. Residues: CASSTPFRFNSNQPQHF.

The chain carries TRBV28 and TRBJ2-3; 7 bases map to TRBD2. Losses at the gene ends were 3 bases for V and 4 bases for J; bases not matched to a gene: 10. The CDR3 is 16 amino acids. Germline loops: CDR1 MDHEN, CDR2 SYDVKM. The CDR3, as DNA: TGTGCCAGCAGTTTTAACGGGGGGAGCTGGGCAGATACGCAGTATTTT. Translated: CASSFNGGSWADTQYF.

This clone was observed a few times. The genes are TRBV13 and TRBJ1-1; the match to TRBD1 covers 8 bases. Germline values: CDR1 PRHDT, CDR2 FYEKMQ (reference sequence). V dropped 8 bases and J dropped 0; count of bases not matched to a gene: 8. There are 15 residues in the CDR3. CDR3 coding DNA: TGTGCCAGCGGCGGGGACAGGACCATGAACACTGAAGCTTTCTTT. Its protein product is CASGGDRTMNTEAFF.

The chain carries TRBV7-2 and TRBJ1-5, with 8 bases matching TRBD1. The germline V gene has CDR1 SGHTA and CDR2 FQGNSA. V dropped 5 bases and J dropped 3; count of bases not matched to a gene: 6. The CDR3 covers 15 residues. The CDR3 DNA is TGTGCCAGCAGCGCAGGACAGGGAGTCAATCAGCCCCAGCATTTT. As protein: CASSAGQGVNQPQHF.